This is a list of T cell receptor beta chains from one sample in a study of siplizumab effects on memory and regulatory T cells. Produced via immunoSEQ multiplex PCR; TCRdb's table is partial and in-frame only. Of roughly 110,000 clones listed, roughly 93% were seen once; the top ten hold roughly 0.17%. Specimen: non-Treg CD4+ T cells sorted from blood. The receptors were gathered from a human donor in good health. CDR3s include the opening cysteine and the closing phenylalanine or tryptophan. A D gene is named only where the DNA matches it firmly. Clone size, where shown, is once, few, many, or a class for clones that have expanded.

CDR3 DNA: TGTGCCGCGGGGAACGGGGGAAGCGAGCAGTACTTC; CDR3 protein: CAAGNGGSEQYF; D gene: NA; J gene: TRBJ2-7; clone size: once; V gene: TRBV10-3
CDR3 DNA: TGCGCCAGCAGCCAAGCAATGCGGGAAAAACTGTTTTTT; CDR3 protein: CASSQAMREKLFF; D gene: NA; J gene: TRBJ1-4; clone size: few; V gene: TRBV4-1
CDR3 DNA: TGTGCCAGTAGACCTATCACAGAGTCGTATGGCTACACCTTC; CDR3 protein: CASRPITESYGYTF; D gene: NA; J gene: TRBJ1-2; clone size: NA; V gene: TRBV19
CDR3 DNA: TGTGCCAGCAGTACCCCACCGGGACAGGGGCACGAGCAGTACTTC; CDR3 protein: CASSTPPGQGHEQYF; D gene: TRBD1; J gene: TRBJ2-7; clone size: NA; V gene: TRBV28
CDR3 DNA: TGTGCCAGCAGCCCGGGACAGACCAATCAGCCCCAGCATTTT; CDR3 protein: CASSPGQTNQPQHF; D gene: TRBD1; J gene: TRBJ1-5; clone size: NA; V gene: TRBV27
CDR3 DNA: TGTGCCAGCTCACCCCAGGGACTAGCTGGGGCCAACGTCCTGACTTTC; CDR3 protein: CASSPQGLAGANVLTF; D gene: TRBD2; J gene: TRBJ2-6; clone size: NA; V gene: TRBV18
CDR3 DNA: TGTGCCAGCAGCTTAGTCCGGGTATACGGCACCGGGGAGCTGTTTTTT; CDR3 protein: CASSLVRVYGTGELFF; D gene: NA; J gene: TRBJ2-2; clone size: NA; V gene: TRBV7-2
CDR3 DNA: TGTGCCAGCAGCTTAATTCCAGGGGGCTTGGATACGCAGTATTTT; CDR3 protein: CASSLIPGGLDTQYF; D gene: TRBD1; J gene: TRBJ2-3; clone size: NA; V gene: TRBV7-3
CDR3 DNA: TGTGCCAGCAGCTCCTATTTGACGGGGGAACTCAATGAGCAGTTCTTC; CDR3 protein: CASSSYLTGELNEQFF; D gene: NA; J gene: TRBJ2-1; clone size: once; V gene: TRBV5-4
CDR3 DNA: TGTGCCAGCACCCCCGTGTGGGGTTTGGAGACCCAGTACTTC; CDR3 protein: CASTPVWGLETQYF; D gene: NA; J gene: TRBJ2-5; clone size: NA; V gene: TRBV2
CDR3 DNA: TGTGCCAGCAGGCAAATAGCGGGGGGGCAGAATGAGCAGTTCTTC; CDR3 protein: CASRQIAGGQNEQFF; D gene: TRBD2; J gene: TRBJ2-1; clone size: NA; V gene: TRBV6-4
CDR3 DNA: TGTGCCAGCAGCTTAAGGTCTGGGCCGCCCCAAGAGACCCAGTACTTC; CDR3 protein: CASSLRSGPPQETQYF; D gene: NA; J gene: TRBJ2-5; clone size: NA; V gene: TRBV7-2
CDR3 DNA: TGTGCAAGTCGCCTCCGCCCCTCTAGGGAAGAGACCCAGTACTTC; CDR3 protein: CASRLRPSREETQYF; D gene: NA; J gene: TRBJ2-5; clone size: NA; V gene: TRBV12-2
CDR3 DNA: TGTGCCAGCACTCACCGGGGGGCAGGGCTTACTGAAGCTTTCTTT; CDR3 protein: CASTHRGAGLTEAFF; D gene: NA; J gene: TRBJ1-1; clone size: NA; V gene: TRBV28
CDR3 DNA: TGTGCCAGCGGGGACAGCTCTTATGGCTACACCTTC; CDR3 protein: CASGDSSYGYTF; D gene: TRBD1; J gene: TRBJ1-2; clone size: few; V gene: TRBV7-3
CDR3 DNA: TGCGCCAGCAGCCAAGCCGGGACAGGGGTTTCCTACGAGCAGTACTTC; CDR3 protein: CASSQAGTGVSYEQYF; D gene: TRBD1; J gene: TRBJ2-7; clone size: NA; V gene: TRBV4-1
CDR3 DNA: TGTGCCAGCAGCCAACGTCAGGGCGGGGGGTACCAAGAGACCCAGTACTTC; CDR3 protein: CASSQRQGGGYQETQYF; D gene: TRBD2; J gene: TRBJ2-5; clone size: NA; V gene: TRBV4-2
CDR3 DNA: TGTGCCTGGAGTGTGACAGCCGGAAACACCATATATTTT; CDR3 protein: CAWSVTAGNTIYF; D gene: NA; J gene: TRBJ1-3; clone size: NA; V gene: TRBV30
CDR3 DNA: TGCAGCGTTGAAACACAGGGGCGAGAGCAGTACTTC; CDR3 protein: CSVETQGREQYF; D gene: TRBD1; J gene: TRBJ2-7; clone size: NA; V gene: TRBV29-1
CDR3 DNA: TGTGCCAGCAGCGGGGGTCCCGTGGGTAGCACAGATACGCAGTATTTT; CDR3 protein: CASSGGPVGSTDTQYF; D gene: NA; J gene: TRBJ2-3; clone size: NA; V gene: TRBV9
CDR3 DNA: TGTGCCAGCAGCCCCTCTAGCGGGGGGGTCATCGGGGAGCTGTTTTTT; CDR3 protein: CASSPSSGGVIGELFF; D gene: TRBD2; J gene: TRBJ2-2; clone size: NA; V gene: TRBV7-3
CDR3 DNA: TGTGCCACCAGCAGGCAGGACGGGTACAATGAGCAGTTCTTC; CDR3 protein: CATSRQDGYNEQFF; D gene: NA; J gene: TRBJ2-1; clone size: NA; V gene: TRBV15
CDR3 DNA: TGTGCCAGTTACGAGACCGGGACAGGGGCGCGGACACCCCTCCACTTT; CDR3 protein: CASYETGTGARTPLHF; D gene: TRBD1; J gene: TRBJ1-6; clone size: NA; V gene: TRBV19
CDR3 DNA: TGTGCCAGCAGCCGGAGAGCGGACAAAACAGGCAGTGAGCAGTTCTTC; CDR3 protein: CASSRRADKTGSEQFF; D gene: NA; J gene: TRBJ2-1; clone size: NA; V gene: TRBV7-6
CDR3 DNA: TGTGCCAGCAGCTTAGTGGTGGGAACTTACAATGAGCAGTTCTTC; CDR3 protein: CASSLVVGTYNEQFF; D gene: NA; J gene: TRBJ2-1; clone size: NA; V gene: TRBV13
CDR3 DNA: TGTGCCAGCAGCTCCGTTGGGGATCAGCCCCAGCATTTT; CDR3 protein: CASSSVGDQPQHF; D gene: NA; J gene: TRBJ1-5; clone size: NA; V gene: TRBV25-1
CDR3 DNA: TGTGCCAGCAGCTTAGGGGGTAGTGGTTCACCCCTCCACTTT; CDR3 protein: CASSLGGSGSPLHF; D gene: NA; J gene: TRBJ1-6; clone size: NA; V gene: TRBV11-3
CDR3 DNA: TGTGCCAGCAGCTTGGTCGGGGTTTATCTTCAAGAGACCCAGTACTTC; CDR3 protein: CASSLVGVYLQETQYF; D gene: NA; J gene: TRBJ2-5; clone size: once; V gene: TRBV5-8
CDR3 DNA: TGTGCCAGCAGCTTCGACAGGGCTAACACCGGGGAGCTGTTTTTT; CDR3 protein: CASSFDRANTGELFF; D gene: TRBD1; J gene: TRBJ2-2; clone size: NA; V gene: TRBV7-2
CDR3 DNA: TGTGCCAGCAAGGGAGGAAGGGGGGACTATGGCTACACCTTC; CDR3 protein: CASKGGRGDYGYTF; D gene: NA; J gene: TRBJ1-2; clone size: NA; V gene: TRBV7-3
CDR3 DNA: TGTGCCAGCAGCTTAGGACCGGGCGAGGCTTTCTTT; CDR3 protein: CASSLGPGEAFF; D gene: NA; J gene: TRBJ1-1; clone size: NA; V gene: TRBV11-2
CDR3 DNA: TGTGCCAGCAGTGAACTACAGGGGGCAGGTTCACCCCTCCACTTT; CDR3 protein: CASSELQGAGSPLHF; D gene: TRBD1; J gene: TRBJ1-6; clone size: NA; V gene: TRBV25-1